This T cell receptor beta chain was obtained from a study of cytomegalovirus exposure and HLA in healthy donors. Background on the study: Researchers found that just over 80% of some 400 genotyped donors fell within the Caucasian-associated ancestry cluster.

The V gene lost 6 bases and the J gene lost 7 bases, with 15 bases spanning the gap. The V gene's germline CDR1 is MNHEY and CDR2 SVGAGI. This CDR3 comprises 13 residues. As for this clone: As yet, its antigen is unknown.

PCR was performed using 60 Vbeta and 13 Jbeta primers. The protocol was immunoSEQ multiplex PCR, while the TCRdb copy is restricted to in-frame clones and leaves out a portion. Of roughly 130,000 clones listed, nearly 90% are singletons. Whole-study findings and limits: HLA allele associations emerged for about 16,000 TCR beta sequences in a later analysis, at 0.05 false discovery rate.

The V gene is TRBV6-5, the J gene TRBJ1-2, with D perhaps TRBD1 (5 bases). The sequence derives from a woman aged 40 to 55 in good health and CMV-seronegative. Sample: PBMCs. CDR3 loop: CASSPPGGPGYTF. The CDR3 DNA reads TGTGCCAGCAGCCCCCCCGGGGGACCTGGCTACACCTTC.